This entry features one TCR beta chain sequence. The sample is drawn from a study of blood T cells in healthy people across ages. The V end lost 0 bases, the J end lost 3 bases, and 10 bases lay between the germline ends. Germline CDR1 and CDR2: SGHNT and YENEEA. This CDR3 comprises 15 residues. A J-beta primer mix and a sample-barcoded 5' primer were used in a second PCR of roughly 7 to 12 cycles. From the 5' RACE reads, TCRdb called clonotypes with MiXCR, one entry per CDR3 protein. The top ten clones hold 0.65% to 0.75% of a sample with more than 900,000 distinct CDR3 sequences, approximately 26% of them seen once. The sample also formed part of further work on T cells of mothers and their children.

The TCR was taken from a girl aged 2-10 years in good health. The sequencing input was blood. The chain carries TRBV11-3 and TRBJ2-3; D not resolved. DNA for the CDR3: TGTGCCAGCAGCTTAGAAGGCAGACCTACAGATACGCAGTATTTT. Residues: CASSLEGRPTDTQYF.